The clone carrying this T cell receptor (beta chain) was recorded only once. What it binds is not known. The data originate from a study of T cell responses to AZD1222 COVID-19 vaccine. The CDR3 length is 16 residues. CDR1 is MNHEY and CDR2 is SMNVEV in the germline V gene (reference sequence). V dropped 3 bases and J dropped 2 bases, with 17 bases sitting between them. Here immunoSEQ multiplex PCR was the method, and the copy in TCRdb shows in-frame clones only, minus some. The sample holds approximately 150,000 clones, approximately 94% seen once. Study outcomes and limitations: Baseline antibody screening turned up just six or seven seropositive AZD1222 recipients. Clonal diversity may have been underestimated in mostly white British donors.

The rearrangement joins TRBV27 to TRBJ2-7, with D possibly being TRBD1 (6 bases). This receptor was obtained from an adult in good health. Sample: peripheral blood, taken on day 0 of AZD1222 vaccination. CDR3 nucleotides: TGTGCCAGCAGTTTCCTAGGGGGACCCACCCCCTACGAGCAGTACTTC. The encoded protein is CASSFLGGPTPYEQYF.